A selection of T cell receptor beta chains follows, all from one sample in a study of vaccination effects on CD4 cells after COVID-19. No antigen has been identified for these receptors. Method: immunoSEQ multiplex PCR; TCRdb's copy keeps in-frame clones and lacks some. The sample includes 52,000 or so clones, more than 60% of them seen just once. The sample consisted of CD4+ T cells from PBMCs cultured with SARS-CoV-2 spike peptides, taken before COVID-19 vaccination. The receptors were sampled from a human donor who received a COVID-19 vaccine. CDR3s leave out the opening cysteine and the closing phenylalanine or tryptophan. Clone size is not always given. Where it is, it says once, few, many or a class for expanded clones.

cdr3_aa	v_call	j_call	clone_size
ASSLEGGRNTEAF	TRBV5-4	TRBJ1-1	NA
ASSPRQLNEQF	TRBV14	TRBJ2-1	few
ASSQRASEGMPQH	TRBV4-2	TRBJ1-5	NA
ASSPHRDWDYGYT	TRBV7-9	TRBJ1-2	NA
ASSQQGKVAEKLF	TRBV3-1/TRBV3-2	TRBJ1-4	few
ASSLMGGENEKLF	TRBV18	TRBJ1-4	NA
ASSSGTTSFYEQY	TRBV11-2	TRBJ2-7	NA
ATSSRLNTEAF	TRBV15	TRBJ1-1	NA
AWSLPGGFMNTEAF	TRBV30	TRBJ1-1	NA
ASRSGSTNEKLF	TRBV28	TRBJ1-4	NA
ASSAGGAWETQY	TRBV5-1	TRBJ2-5	NA
AWSDGPPDTQY	TRBV30	TRBJ2-3	NA
ASSRLAGGTDTQY	TRBV2	TRBJ2-3	few
SVVDGQGRDEQF	TRBV29-1	TRBJ2-1	NA
ASSPQGGSNSPLH	TRBV19	TRBJ1-6	NA
ASSLNTGVYGYT	TRBV7-9	TRBJ1-2	NA
ASSREVVANEAF	TRBV18	TRBJ1-1	NA
ASSSTDRRAGWVQETQY	TRBV27	TRBJ2-5	NA
ASSFEVGDNQPQH	TRBV12-1	TRBJ1-5	NA
ASSERAMGAANTGELF	TRBV6-1	TRBJ2-2	NA
ASSKEGTGYPSMNTEAF	TRBV21-1	TRBJ1-1	NA
AWSVPGGRLETQY	TRBV30	TRBJ2-5	NA
ASSYSPGTGWGYT	TRBV5-1	TRBJ1-2	once
ASSPSDGGGPSSGNTIY	TRBV4-2	TRBJ1-3	NA
ASSARGGSHNSPLH	TRBV9	TRBJ1-6	NA
ASSLTSAFGANYGYT	TRBV5-1	TRBJ1-2	NA
ASSPPYPGGVTDTQY	TRBV18	TRBJ2-3	NA
ASSSSPFYEQY	TRBV27	TRBJ2-7	NA
AWSVLRDRPLYGYT	TRBV30	TRBJ1-2	NA
ASSGGLAGNTIY	TRBV3-1/TRBV3-2	TRBJ1-3	NA
ASAWASGRNEQF	TRBV28	TRBJ2-1	NA
ASSPRDRGHSYNEQF	TRBV27	TRBJ2-1	NA
ASSLGTSSGNTIY	TRBV11-2	TRBJ1-3	NA
ASSFNLAGSYNEQF	TRBV11-2	TRBJ2-1	NA
ASSPTGGIGELF	TRBV7-2	TRBJ2-2	NA
ASSLGRDSYEQY	TRBV7-9	TRBJ2-7	NA
ASSFLSGTGGMNTEAF	TRBV5-4	TRBJ1-1	NA
ASSIGLTGELF	TRBV19	TRBJ2-2	once
ASQGGVAIGANEKLF	TRBV2	TRBJ1-4	NA
ASSLTSGTPDTQY	TRBV2	TRBJ2-3	NA
ASSLARGSADTQY	TRBV5-4	TRBJ2-3	NA